The 2 T cell receptor beta chains below all came from one sample that was sequenced in a study of shared clonotypes between healthy human individuals. TCRdb's copy holds only in-frame clones and misses some; the assay was immunoSEQ multiplex PCR. The table lists about 2.4 million clones, 80% to 95% of them singletons. The sequencing input was naive CD4+ T cells from PBMCs. The sample's subset: CD45RA+ positively selected. These receptors were collected from a young man in good health. Some clones in this sample may be carry-over from other donors' samples.

The chain is built from TRBV11-2 and TRBJ2-1; TRBD2 matches 13 bases. This CDR3 is built from 15 residues. Germline V gives CDR1 SGHAT, CDR2 FQNNGV. Germline trimming cut 5 bases from V and 9 bases from J; bases unmatched to any gene: 7. This CDR3 reads CASSRTSGSTGEQFF. The CDR3 DNA reads as TGTGCCAGCAGCCGGACTAGCGGGAGTACGGGTGAGCAGTTCTTC.

The rearrangement uses TRBV5-4 and TRBJ2-5; 7 bases map to TRBD2. Trimming removed 4 bases from V and 5 bases from J; junction bases left unmatched: 14. The V gene's germline CDR1 is SGHNT and CDR2 YYREEE (reference sequence). The CDR3 extends over 16 amino acids. The CDR3 nucleotides are TGTGCCAGCAGCCTGAATGGCGGGAGAGCGCGGGAGACCCAGTACTTC. The encoded protein is CASSLNGGRARETQYF.